The clone carrying this T cell receptor beta chain was seen only once. What it binds is not known. Assay: immunoSEQ multiplex PCR; the TCRdb copy retains only in-frame clones and omits some. This table holds approximately 130,000 clones, roughly 88% found once. This entry is derived from a study of T cell responses to AZD1222 COVID-19 vaccine. The study's findings and limits: Baseline seropositivity occurred in only six or seven AZD1222 recipients. Reports indicate that nearly half of spike-specific TCRs are directed at unmutated variant regions. Donors were chiefly white British, with a greater number of females, and clonal diversity was perhaps underestimated.

Trimming cost V 5 bases and J 3 bases, with 9 bases left between them. The V gene's germline CDR1 is KGHDR and CDR2 SFDVKD. The CDR3 extends over 14 amino acids. The chain has TRBV24-1 and TRBJ2-2; D unclear. The TCR comes from an adult in good health. Source: peripheral blood, taken on day 0 of AZD1222 vaccination. This CDR3 reads CATSGVGYTGELFF. In nucleotides, the CDR3 is TGTGCCACCAGTGGGGTCGGGTACACCGGGGAGCTGTTTTTT.